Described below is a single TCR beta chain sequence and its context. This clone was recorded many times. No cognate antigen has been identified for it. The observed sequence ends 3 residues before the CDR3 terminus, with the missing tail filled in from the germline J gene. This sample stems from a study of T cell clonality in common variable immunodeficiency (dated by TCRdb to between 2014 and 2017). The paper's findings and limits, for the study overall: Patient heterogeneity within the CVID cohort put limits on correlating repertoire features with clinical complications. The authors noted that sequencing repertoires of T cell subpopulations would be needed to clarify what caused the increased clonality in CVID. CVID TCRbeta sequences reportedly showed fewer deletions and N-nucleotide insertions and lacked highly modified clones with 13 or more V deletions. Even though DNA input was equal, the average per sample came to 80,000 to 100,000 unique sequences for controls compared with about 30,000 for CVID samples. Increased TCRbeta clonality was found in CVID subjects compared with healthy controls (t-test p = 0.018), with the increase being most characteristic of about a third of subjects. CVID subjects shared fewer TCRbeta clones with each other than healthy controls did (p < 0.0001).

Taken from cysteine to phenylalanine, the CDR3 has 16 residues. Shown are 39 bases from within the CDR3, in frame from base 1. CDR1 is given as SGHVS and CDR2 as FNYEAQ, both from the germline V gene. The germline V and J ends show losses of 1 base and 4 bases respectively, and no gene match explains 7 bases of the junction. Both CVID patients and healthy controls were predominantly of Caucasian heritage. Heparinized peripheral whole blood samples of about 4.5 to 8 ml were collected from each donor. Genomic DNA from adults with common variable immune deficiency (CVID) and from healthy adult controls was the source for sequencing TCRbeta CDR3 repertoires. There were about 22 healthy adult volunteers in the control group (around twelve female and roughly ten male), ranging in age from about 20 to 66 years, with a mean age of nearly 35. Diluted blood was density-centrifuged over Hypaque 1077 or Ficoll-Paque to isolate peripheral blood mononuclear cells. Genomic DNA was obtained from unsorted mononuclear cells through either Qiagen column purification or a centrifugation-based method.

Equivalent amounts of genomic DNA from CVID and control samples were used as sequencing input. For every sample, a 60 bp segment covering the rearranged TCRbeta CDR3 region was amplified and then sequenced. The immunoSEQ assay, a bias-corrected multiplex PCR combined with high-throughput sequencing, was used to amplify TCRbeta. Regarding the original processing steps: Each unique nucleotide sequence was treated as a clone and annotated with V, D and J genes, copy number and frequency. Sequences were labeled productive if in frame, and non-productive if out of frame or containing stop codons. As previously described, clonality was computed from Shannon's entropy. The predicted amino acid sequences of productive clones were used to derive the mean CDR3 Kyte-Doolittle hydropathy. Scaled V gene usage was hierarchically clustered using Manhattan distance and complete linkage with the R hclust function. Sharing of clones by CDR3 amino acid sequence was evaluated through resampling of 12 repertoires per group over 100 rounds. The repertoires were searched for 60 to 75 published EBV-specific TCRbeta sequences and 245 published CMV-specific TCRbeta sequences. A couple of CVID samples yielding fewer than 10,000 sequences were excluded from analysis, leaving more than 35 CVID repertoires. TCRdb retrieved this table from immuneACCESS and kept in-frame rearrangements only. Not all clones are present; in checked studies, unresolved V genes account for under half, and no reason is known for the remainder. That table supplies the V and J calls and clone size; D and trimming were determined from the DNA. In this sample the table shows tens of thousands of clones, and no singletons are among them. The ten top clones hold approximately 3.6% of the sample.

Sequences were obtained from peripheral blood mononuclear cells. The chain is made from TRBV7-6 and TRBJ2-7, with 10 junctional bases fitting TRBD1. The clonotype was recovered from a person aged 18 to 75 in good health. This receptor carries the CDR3 CASSLGDRGLIYEQYF. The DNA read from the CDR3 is TGTGCCAGCAGCTTAGGAGACAGGGGGCTTATTTACGAG.